This TCR beta chain stems from a study of response to subunit inactivated influenza vaccine. Notes on the study in general: Each seasonal flu vaccination may recruit only limited new T cells, authors suggested.

Trimming left V 3 bases short and J 4 bases short, with 9 bases between. Germline V lookup: CDR1 SGDLS, CDR2 YYNGEE. CDR3 length equals 13 residues. Points on this clonotype: What it binds is not known.

TCRdb re-called the RT-PCR reads through MiXCR, storing one row per CDR3 protein. Of hundreds of thousands of distinct CDR3 sequences listed, roughly 20% are singletons. J is TRBJ2-3 and V is TRBV9, with D hard to call. The specimen was PBMCs from blood, collected roughly 5 days after vaccination. The source is a man in his forties or fifties who received an inactivated influenza vaccine. The CDR3: CASSGARSDTQYF. CDR3 bases: TGTGCCAGCAGCGGAGCAAGGTCAGATACGCAGTATTTT.